This TCR beta chain is drawn from a study of OX40 agonist ivuxolimab in advanced cancers. Study-wide background: An anti-OX40 (CD134) antibody with agonistic activity, ivuxolimab, was administered to patients.

Study outcomes and limitations: The study observed clonal expansion of CD4+ and CD8+ blood T cells by week 6 at 0.1 to 3.0 mg/kg.

Clones were read by immunoSEQ multiplex PCR, and TCRdb kept only the in-frame ones, dropping some. The sample carries approximately 30,000 clones, roughly 90% recorded once. The germline gives CDR1 MGHRA, CDR2 YSYEKL. V dropped 4 bases and J dropped 2; count of bases not matched to a gene: 11. The CDR3 covers 17 residues. In the case of this clone: Its antigen remains unidentified.

The sequence came from an adult with an advanced solid tumor such as melanoma, head and neck, liver or kidney cancer. The sample consisted of CD4+ or CD8+ T cells sorted from blood, taken in a trial of the OX40 agonist ivuxolimab. The chain uses TRBV4-1 and TRBJ2-3, with 8 bases lining up with TRBD1. DNA for the CDR3: TGCGCCAGCAGCCTAAGACAGGGGATATATACCACAGATACGCAGTATTTT. It is translated as CASSLRQGIYTTDTQYF.